A selection of T cell receptor beta chains follows, all from one sample in a study of blood T cell repertoires in COVID-19. The protocol was immunoSEQ multiplex PCR, while the TCRdb copy is restricted to in-frame clones and leaves out a portion. The sample records 350,000 to 550,000 clones, 75% to 90% being singletons. The source material was peripheral blood. The receptors come from a woman aged 30 to 39 with acute or convalescent COVID-19. Each CDR3 is given with its conserved first and last residue. The D gene is left open where the match is weak. Clone size is shown for a subset of rows, as once, few, many or a class of expanded clone.

.,TRBV2,.,TRBJ2-5,CASEYQETQYF,TGTGCCAGCGAGTACCAAGAGACCCAGTACTTC
TRBD2,TRBV7-2,.,TRBJ2-1,CASSTRGGPYNEQFF,TGTGCCAGCAGCACACGGGGGGGCCCGTACAATGAGCAGTTCTTC
.,TRBV29-1,.,TRBJ2-4,CSVRPDGADIQYF,TGCAGCGTAAGACCCGACGGTGCGGACATTCAGTACTTC
TRBD2,TRBV4-1,.,TRBJ2-1,CASSQGGEGLVAYEQFF,TGCGCCAGCAGCCAAGGGGGCGAGGGACTAGTCGCGTATGAGCAGTTCTTC
.,TRBV12-5,.,TRBJ2-7,CASGYIFEQYF,TGTGCTAGTGGTTATATTTTCGAGCAGTACTTC
TRBD1,TRBV7-2,.,TRBJ2-1,CASSFGQGDGNEQFF,TGTGCCAGCAGCTTCGGACAGGGGGATGGCAATGAGCAGTTCTTC
.,TRBV4-1,.,TRBJ2-7,CASSRGTGAYEQYF,TGCGCCAGCAGCCGTGGGACGGGGGCCTACGAGCAGTACTTC
.,TRBV4-1,.,TRBJ2-5,CASSQDPGQETQYF,TGCGCCAGCAGCCAAGATCCAGGGCAAGAGACCCAGTACTTC
.,TRBV5-6,.,TRBJ1-2,CASSRGTASYGYTF,TGTGCCAGCAGCCGGGGGACCGCTTCTTATGGCTACACCTTC
TRBD1,TRBV7-9,.,TRBJ1-2,CASSLAGGAGYTF,TGTGCCAGCAGCTTAGCAGGGGGCGCGGGCTACACCTTC
.,TRBV27,.,TRBJ1-6,CASSMDSSYNSPLHF,TGTGCCAGCAGTATGGACAGCTCCTATAATTCACCCCTCCACTTT
TRBD1,TRBV7-9,.,TRBJ1-6,CASQPKGAKDSPLHF,TGTGCCAGCCAACCCAAGGGGGCAAAAGATTCACCCCTCCACTTT
TRBD1,TRBV18,.,TRBJ2-5,CASSPTQGAQETQYF,TGTGCCAGCTCACCCACCCAGGGGGCGCAAGAGACCCAGTACTTC
.,TRBV7-2,.,TRBJ2-2,CASSLAARGDTGELFF,TGTGCCAGCAGCTTAGCGGCCAGGGGCGACACCGGGGAGCTGTTTTTT
.,TRBV18,.,TRBJ1-3,CASSPLGDATGNTIYF,TGTGCCAGCTCACCCCTGGGAGACGCGACTGGAAACACCATATATTTT
TRBD1,TRBV27,.,TRBJ2-7,CASSPGQGAYEQYF,TGTGCCAGCAGTCCGGGACAGGGGGCGTACGAGCAGTACTTC
TRBD1,TRBV3-1/TRBV3-2,.,TRBJ1-1,CASSRIGQGTEAFF,TGTGCCAGCAGCCGAATCGGACAGGGCACTGAAGCTTTCTTT
TRBD1,TRBV5-1,few,TRBJ1-1,CASSAATGLNTEAFF,TGCGCCAGCAGCGCAGCGACAGGGCTGAACACTGAAGCTTTCTTT
.,TRBV28,.,TRBJ2-3,CASSLEGVGADTQYF,TGTGCCAGCAGCCTAGAAGGGGTAGGGGCAGATACGCAGTATTTT
.,TRBV6-5,.,TRBJ1-1,CASSYLGGTEAFF,TGTGCCAGCAGTTACCTCGGCGGAACTGAAGCTTTCTTT
.,TRBV19,many,TRBJ1-2,CASSSINREPYGYTF,TGTGCCAGTAGTTCCATCAACAGGGAGCCCTATGGCTACACCTTC
TRBD1,TRBV9,.,TRBJ2-3,CASSPRTGSADTQYF,TGTGCCAGCAGCCCCCGGACAGGGAGCGCAGATACGCAGTATTTT
TRBD1,TRBV4-1,.,TRBJ1-6,CASSRQGASNSPLHF,TGCGCCAGCAGCCGACAGGGGGCGAGCAATTCACCCCTCCACTTT
.,TRBV2,once,TRBJ2-7,CAGRRAGGYEQYF,TGTGCCGGGAGGCGGGCCGGCGGCTACGAGCAGTACTTC
.,TRBV7-2,.,TRBJ2-5,CASSLLAQETQYF,TGTGCCAGCAGCTTACTAGCCCAAGAGACCCAGTACTTC
TRBD2,TRBV2,few,TRBJ2-7,CASMGTSGGLGAQSYEQYF,TGTGCCAGCATGGGGACTAGCGGGGGCCTGGGCGCCCAATCCTACGAGCAGTACTTC
.,TRBV3-1/TRBV3-2,.,TRBJ2-3,CASSQMGDHPSTDTQYF,TGTGCCAGCAGCCAAATGGGAGACCACCCCAGCACAGATACGCAGTATTTT
TRBD1,TRBV5-5,.,TRBJ2-6,CASSGGQGFGANVLTF,TGTGCCAGCAGCGGGGGACAGGGCTTTGGGGCCAACGTCCTGACTTTC
TRBD1,TRBV11-2,once,TRBJ1-6,CASSRTRQGPNSPLHF,TGTGCCAGCAGCCGAACCCGACAGGGGCCTAATTCACCCCTCCACTTT
TRBD1,TRBV18,.,TRBJ1-2,CASSPTGDFLSGYTF,TGTGCCAGCTCACCGACAGGGGATTTTCTAAGCGGCTACACCTTC
.,TRBV6-5,.,TRBJ1-2,CASSYGANYGYTF,TGTGCCAGCAGTTACGGAGCCAACTATGGCTACACCTTC
TRBD1,TRBV9,.,TRBJ1-3,CASSSTGAGGNTIYF,TGTGCCAGCAGCTCCACAGGGGCGGGTGGAAACACCATATATTTT
.,TRBV6-2/TRBV6-3,.,TRBJ2-2,CASSLVGADNTGELFF,TGTGCCAGCAGCCTAGTAGGGGCCGACAACACCGGGGAGCTGTTTTTT
TRBD1,TRBV11-3,few,TRBJ2-2,CASSLEGTGDGELFF,TGTGCCAGCAGCTTAGAAGGGACAGGGGACGGGGAGCTGTTTTTT
TRBD2,TRBV14,.,TRBJ2-1,CASSQDLLLAGSDEQFF,TGTGCCAGCAGCCAAGATCTTCTACTAGCGGGGTCGGATGAGCAGTTCTTC
.,TRBV15,.,TRBJ2-1,CATGFNNEQFF,TGTGCCACCGGCTTTAACAATGAGCAGTTCTTC
.,TRBV10-2,many,TRBJ1-5,CASSELGTGKPQHF,TGCGCCAGCAGTGAATTGGGTACGGGGAAGCCCCAGCATTTT
TRBD1,TRBV28,.,TRBJ2-7,CASRPATTGGDYEQYF,TGTGCCAGCAGGCCCGCCACCACAGGGGGAGACTACGAGCAGTACTTC
.,TRBV12-5,.,TRBJ2-2,CASGLSSRGTGELFF,TGTGCTAGTGGTTTGTCAAGCAGGGGCACCGGGGAGCTGTTTTTT
TRBD1,TRBV7-3,.,TRBJ2-5,CASSLTGGGGTQYF,TGTGCCAGCAGCCTCACAGGGGGCGGGGGGACCCAGTACTTC
.,TRBV7-6,.,TRBJ1-2,CASSLEYSLEDYGYTF,TGTGCCAGCAGCTTAGAATATTCGTTGGAGGACTATGGCTACACCTTC
.,TRBV7-9,once,TRBJ1-4,CASSPYPTTSANEKLFF,TGTGCCAGCAGCCCTTACCCAACCACCTCGGCTAATGAAAAACTGTTTTTT